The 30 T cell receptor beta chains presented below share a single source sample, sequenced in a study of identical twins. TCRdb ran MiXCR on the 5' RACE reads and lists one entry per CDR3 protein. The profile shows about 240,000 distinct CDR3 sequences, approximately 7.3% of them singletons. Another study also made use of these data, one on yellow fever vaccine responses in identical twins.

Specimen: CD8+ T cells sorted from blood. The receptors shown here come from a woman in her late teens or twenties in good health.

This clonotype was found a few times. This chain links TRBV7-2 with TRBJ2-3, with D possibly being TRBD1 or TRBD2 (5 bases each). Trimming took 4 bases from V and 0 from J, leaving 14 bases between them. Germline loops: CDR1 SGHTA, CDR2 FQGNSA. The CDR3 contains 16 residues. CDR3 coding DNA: TGTGCCAGCAGCTCCCCCCTTCGGGGCAGCACAGATACGCAGTATTTT. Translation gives CASSSPLRGSTDTQYF.

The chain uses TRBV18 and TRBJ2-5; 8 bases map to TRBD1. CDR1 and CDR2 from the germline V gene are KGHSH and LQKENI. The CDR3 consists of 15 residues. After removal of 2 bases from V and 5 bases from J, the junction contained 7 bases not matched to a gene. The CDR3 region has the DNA TGTGCCAGCTCACCAAAGGACAGGGTCATTGAGACCCAGTACTTC. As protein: CASSPKDRVIETQYF.

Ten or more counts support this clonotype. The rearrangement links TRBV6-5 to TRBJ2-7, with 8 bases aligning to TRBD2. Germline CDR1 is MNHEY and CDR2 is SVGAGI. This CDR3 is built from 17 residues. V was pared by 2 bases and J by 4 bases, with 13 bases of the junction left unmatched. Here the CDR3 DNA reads TGTGCCAGCAGTTACGCGGCCGGGACTAGTGCGATTTACGAGCAGTACTTC. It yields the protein CASSYAAGTSAIYEQYF.

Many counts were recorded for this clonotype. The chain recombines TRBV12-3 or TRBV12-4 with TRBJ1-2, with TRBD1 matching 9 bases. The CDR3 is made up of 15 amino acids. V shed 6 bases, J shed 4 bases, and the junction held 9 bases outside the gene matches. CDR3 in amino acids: CASSPGQGLFYGYTF. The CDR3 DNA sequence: TGTGCCAGCAGCCCGGGACAGGGCCTATTCTATGGCTACACCTTC.

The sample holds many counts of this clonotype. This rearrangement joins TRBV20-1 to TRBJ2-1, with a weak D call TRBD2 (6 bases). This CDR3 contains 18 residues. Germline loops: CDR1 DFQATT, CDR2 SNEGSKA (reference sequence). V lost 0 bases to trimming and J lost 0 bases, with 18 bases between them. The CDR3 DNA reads TGCAGTGCTAGAGATTTTGCTAGCGCTTTGAGCTCCTACAATGAGCAGTTCTTC. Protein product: CSARDFASALSSYNEQFF.

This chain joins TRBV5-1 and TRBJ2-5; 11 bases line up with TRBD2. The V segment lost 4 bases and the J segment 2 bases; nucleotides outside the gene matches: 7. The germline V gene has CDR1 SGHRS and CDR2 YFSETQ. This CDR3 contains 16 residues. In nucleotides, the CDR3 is TGCGCCAGCAGCGCCGGGACTAGCGGATTGCAAGAGACCCAGTACTTC. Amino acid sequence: CASSAGTSGLQETQYF.

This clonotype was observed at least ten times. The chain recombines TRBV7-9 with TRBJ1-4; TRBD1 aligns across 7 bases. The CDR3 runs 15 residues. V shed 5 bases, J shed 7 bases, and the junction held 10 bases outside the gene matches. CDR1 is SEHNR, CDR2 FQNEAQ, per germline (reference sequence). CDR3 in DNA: TGTGCCAGCAGCCCGAAGGAGGGGGCCGCTGAAAAACTGTTTTTT. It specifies CASSPKEGAAEKLFF.

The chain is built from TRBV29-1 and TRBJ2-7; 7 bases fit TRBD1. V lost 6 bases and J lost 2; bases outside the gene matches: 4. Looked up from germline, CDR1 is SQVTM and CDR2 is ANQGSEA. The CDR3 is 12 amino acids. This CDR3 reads CSVLTGTYEQYV. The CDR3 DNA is TGCAGCGTGCTGACAGGGACCTACGAGCAGTACGTC.

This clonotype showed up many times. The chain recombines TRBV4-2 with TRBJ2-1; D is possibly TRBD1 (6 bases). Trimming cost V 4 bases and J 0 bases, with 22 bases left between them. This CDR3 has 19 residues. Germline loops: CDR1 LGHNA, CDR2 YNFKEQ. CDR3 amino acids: CASSPVPLGTRLSYNEQFF. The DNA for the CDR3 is TGTGCCAGCAGCCCTGTCCCGTTAGGGACACGACTCTCCTACAATGAGCAGTTCTTC.

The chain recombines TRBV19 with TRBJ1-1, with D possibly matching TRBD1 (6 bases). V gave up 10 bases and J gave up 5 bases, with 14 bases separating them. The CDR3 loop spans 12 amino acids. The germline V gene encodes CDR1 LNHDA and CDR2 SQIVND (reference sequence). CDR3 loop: CANEGGGTEAFF. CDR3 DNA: TGTGCCAACGAAGGGGGAGGGACTGAAGCTTTCTTT.

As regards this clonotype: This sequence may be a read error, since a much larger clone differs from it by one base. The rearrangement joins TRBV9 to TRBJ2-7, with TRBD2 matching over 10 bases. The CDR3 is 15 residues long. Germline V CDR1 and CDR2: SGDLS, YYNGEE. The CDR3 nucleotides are TGTGCCAGCAGCGTAGCTGGGCTAGCGGGAGACGAGCGGTACTTC. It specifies CASSVAGLAGDERYF.

The CDR3 here is CSALSGLSSYNEQFF. The CDR3 region has the DNA TGCAGTGCCCTTAGCGGACTATCCTCCTACAATGAGCAGTTCTTC. V is TRBV20-1 and J is TRBJ2-1; D is perhaps TRBD2 (6 bases). The CDR3 extends over 15 amino acids. CDR1 and CDR2 (germline): DFQATT, SNEGSKA (reference sequence). V lost 6 bases, J lost 0 bases, and 15 bases lay in between.

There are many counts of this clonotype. The CDR3 loop reads CASSPPEGDGNTIYF. In DNA form, the CDR3 reads TGTGCCAGCAGCCCACCGGAGGGCGATGGAAACACCATATATTTT. V usage is TRBV11-2 and J usage is TRBJ1-3; D gene uncertain. Trimming left V 5 bases short and J 3 bases short, with 14 bases between. This CDR3 region has 15 residues. Germline CDR1 SGHAT, CDR2 FQNNGV.

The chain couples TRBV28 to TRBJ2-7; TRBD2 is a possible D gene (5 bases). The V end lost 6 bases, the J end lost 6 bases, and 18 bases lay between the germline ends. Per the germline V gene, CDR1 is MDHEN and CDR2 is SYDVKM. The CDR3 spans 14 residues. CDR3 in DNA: TGTGCCAGCAGCCCTATCGGGGAAAAAGGCGAGCAGTACTTC. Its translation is CASSPIGEKGEQYF.

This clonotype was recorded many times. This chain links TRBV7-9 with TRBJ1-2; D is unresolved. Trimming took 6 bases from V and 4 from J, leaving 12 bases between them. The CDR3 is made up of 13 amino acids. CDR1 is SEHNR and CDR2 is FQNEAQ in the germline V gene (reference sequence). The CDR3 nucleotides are TGTGCCAGCAGGCCAGAGGGCCGCTATGGCTACACCTTC. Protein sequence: CASRPEGRYGYTF.

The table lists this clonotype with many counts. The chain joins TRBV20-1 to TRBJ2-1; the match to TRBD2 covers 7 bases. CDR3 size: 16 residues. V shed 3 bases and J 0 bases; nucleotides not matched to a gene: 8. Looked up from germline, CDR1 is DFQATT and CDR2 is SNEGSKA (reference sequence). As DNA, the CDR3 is TGCAGTGCTAGGAGCGGGAACGAAATCTCCTACAATGAGCAGTTCTTC. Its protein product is CSARSGNEISYNEQFF.

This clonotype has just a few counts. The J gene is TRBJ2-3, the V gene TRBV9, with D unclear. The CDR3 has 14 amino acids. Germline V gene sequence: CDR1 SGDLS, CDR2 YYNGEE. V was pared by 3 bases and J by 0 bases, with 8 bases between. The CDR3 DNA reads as TGTGCCAGCAGCGCCAGCTCTAGCACAGATACGCAGTATTTT. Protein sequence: CASSASSSTDTQYF.

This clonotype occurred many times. The CDR3 is CASTHWDAAMNTEAFF. The CDR3 DNA follows: TGTGCCAGCACCCACTGGGACGCAGCTATGAACACTGAAGCTTTCTTT. The chain couples TRBV2 to TRBJ1-1; D is perhaps TRBD1 (5 bases). The CDR3 totals 16 residues. CDR1 is SNHLY, CDR2 FYNNEI, per germline. V shed 7 bases and J shed 0 bases, with 18 bases lying between them. Together with reference TRBV2 and TRBJ1-1, the CDR3 gives the full variable domain: EPEVTQTPSHQVTQMGQEVILRCVPISNHLYFYWYRQILGQKVEFLVSFYNNEISEKSEIFDDQFSVERPDGSNFTLKIRSTKLEDSAMYFCASTHWDAAMNTEAFFGQGTRLTVV.

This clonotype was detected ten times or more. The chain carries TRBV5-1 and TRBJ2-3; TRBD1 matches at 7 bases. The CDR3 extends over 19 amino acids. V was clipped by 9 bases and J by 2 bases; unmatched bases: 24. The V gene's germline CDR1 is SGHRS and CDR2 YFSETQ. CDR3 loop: CATSSGQDTFTASTDTQYF. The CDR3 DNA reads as TGCGCCACGTCAAGTGGACAGGATACCTTTACTGCTTCCACAGATACGCAGTATTTT. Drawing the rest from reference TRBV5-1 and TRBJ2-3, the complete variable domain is KAGVTQTPRYLIKTRGQQVTLSCSPISGHRSVSWYQQTPGQGLQFLFEYFSETQRNKGNFPGRFSGRQFSNSRSEMNVSTLELGDSALYLCATSSGQDTFTASTDTQYFGPGTRLTVL.

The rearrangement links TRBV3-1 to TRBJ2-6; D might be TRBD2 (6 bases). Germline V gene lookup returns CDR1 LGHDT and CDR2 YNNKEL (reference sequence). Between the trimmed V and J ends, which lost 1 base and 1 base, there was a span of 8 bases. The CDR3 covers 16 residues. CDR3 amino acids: CASSQGEVSGANVLTF. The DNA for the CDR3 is TGTGCCAGCAGCCAAGGGGAGGTATCTGGGGCCAACGTCCTGACTTTC.

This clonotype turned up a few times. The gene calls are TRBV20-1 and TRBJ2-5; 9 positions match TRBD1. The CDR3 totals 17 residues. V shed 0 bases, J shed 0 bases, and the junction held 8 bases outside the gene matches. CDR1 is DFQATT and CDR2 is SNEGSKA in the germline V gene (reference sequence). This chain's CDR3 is CSARDIGTGRYQETQYF. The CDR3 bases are TGCAGTGCTAGAGACATAGGGACAGGGAGGTACCAAGAGACCCAGTACTTC.

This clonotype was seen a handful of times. The CDR3 sequence is CASSYRTGNTEAFF. The CDR3 DNA follows: TGTGCCAGCAGTTACCGGACAGGGAACACTGAAGCTTTCTTT. This sequence joins TRBV6-5 and TRBJ1-1; 7 positions match TRBD1. The germline V gene encodes CDR1 MNHEY and CDR2 SVGAGI. CDR3 size: 14 residues. Losses at the gene ends were 2 bases for V and 1 base for J; bases not matched to a gene: 1.

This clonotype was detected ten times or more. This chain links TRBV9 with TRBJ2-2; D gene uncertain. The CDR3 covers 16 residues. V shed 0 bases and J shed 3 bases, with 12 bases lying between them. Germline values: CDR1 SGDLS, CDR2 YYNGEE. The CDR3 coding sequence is TGTGCCAGCAGCGTAGCTACCCTGGTGGACACCGGGGAGCTGTTTTTT. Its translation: CASSVATLVDTGELFF.

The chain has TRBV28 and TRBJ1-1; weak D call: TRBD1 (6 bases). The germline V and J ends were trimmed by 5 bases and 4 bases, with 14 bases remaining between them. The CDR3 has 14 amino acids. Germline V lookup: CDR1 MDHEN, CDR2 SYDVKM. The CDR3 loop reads CASSAGGLGTEAFF. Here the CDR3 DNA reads TGTGCCAGCAGTGCGGGGGGCTTGGGCACTGAAGCTTTCTTT.

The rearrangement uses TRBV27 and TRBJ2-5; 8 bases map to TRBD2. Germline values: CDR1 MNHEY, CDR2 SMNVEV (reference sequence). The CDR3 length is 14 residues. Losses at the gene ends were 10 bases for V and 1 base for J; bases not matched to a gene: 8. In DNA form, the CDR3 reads TGTGCCATCGGTTCGGGGGGGTTCCAAGAGACCCAGTACTTC. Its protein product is CAIGSGGFQETQYF.

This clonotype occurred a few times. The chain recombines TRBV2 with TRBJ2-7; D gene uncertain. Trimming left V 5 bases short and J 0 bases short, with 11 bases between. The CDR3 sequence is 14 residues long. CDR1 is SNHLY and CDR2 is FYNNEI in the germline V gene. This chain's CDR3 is CASSLDPSSYEQYF. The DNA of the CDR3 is TGTGCCAGCAGTCTGGACCCAAGCTCCTACGAGCAGTACTTC.

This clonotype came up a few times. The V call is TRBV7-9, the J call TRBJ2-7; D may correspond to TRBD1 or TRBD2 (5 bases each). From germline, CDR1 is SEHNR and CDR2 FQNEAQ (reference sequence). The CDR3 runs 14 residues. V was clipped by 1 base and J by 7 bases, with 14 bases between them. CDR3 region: CASSLVGTPLEQYF. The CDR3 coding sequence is TGTGCCAGCAGCTTAGTTGGGACCCCCCTGGAGCAGTACTTC. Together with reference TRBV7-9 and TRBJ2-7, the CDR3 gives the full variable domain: DTGVSQNPRHKITKRGQNVTFRCDPISEHNRLYWYRQTLGQGPEFLTYFQNEAQLEKSRLLSDRFSAERPKGSFSTLEIQRTEQGDSAMYLCASSLVGTPLEQYFGPGTRLTVT.

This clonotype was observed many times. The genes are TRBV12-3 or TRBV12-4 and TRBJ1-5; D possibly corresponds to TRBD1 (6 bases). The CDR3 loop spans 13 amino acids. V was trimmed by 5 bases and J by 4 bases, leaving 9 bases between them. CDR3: CASSQRGNQPQHF. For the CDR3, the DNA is TGTGCCAGCAGTCAGAGGGGGAATCAGCCCCAGCATTTT.

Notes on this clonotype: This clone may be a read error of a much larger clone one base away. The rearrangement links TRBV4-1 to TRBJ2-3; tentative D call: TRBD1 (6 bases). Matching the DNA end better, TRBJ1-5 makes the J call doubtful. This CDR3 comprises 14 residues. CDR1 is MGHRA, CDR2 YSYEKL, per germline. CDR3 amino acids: CASSPKGVADTQHF. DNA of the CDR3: TGCGCCAGCAGCCCCAAGGGGGTAGCAGATACGCAGCATTTT.

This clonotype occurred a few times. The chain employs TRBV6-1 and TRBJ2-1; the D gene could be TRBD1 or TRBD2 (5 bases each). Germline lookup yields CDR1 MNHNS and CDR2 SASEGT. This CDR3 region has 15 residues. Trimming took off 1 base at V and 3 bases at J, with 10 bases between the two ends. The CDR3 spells CASSEGDPRYNEQFF. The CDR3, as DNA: TGTGCCAGCAGTGAAGGGGACCCGCGCTACAATGAGCAGTTCTTC.